The 2 T cell receptor beta chains given below trace back to one sample, sequenced in a study of T cell responses to AZD1222 COVID-19 vaccine. Only in-frame clones appear in the TCRdb table, and some are missing; sequencing was by immunoSEQ multiplex PCR. The profile shows over 110,000 clones, around 93% of them singletons. The material sequenced was peripheral blood, taken on day 0 of AZD1222 vaccination. The receptors were gathered from an adult in good health.

The DNA of the CDR3 is TGTGCCAGCAGCCAAGAAATCGGGACGGAGACCCAGTACTTC. Translating gives CASSQEIGTETQYF. The chain carries TRBV3-1 (or the pseudogene TRBV3-2) and TRBJ2-5; D possibly uses TRBD1 or TRBD2 (5 bases each). Trimming took 0 bases from V and 5 from J, leaving 10 bases between them. The CDR3 runs 14 residues. Germline CDR1 reads LGHDT; CDR2 reads YNNKEL (reference sequence).

This clone was picked up one time. The chain has TRBV7-2 and TRBJ2-3, with TRBD2 matching over 10 bases. CDR1 is SGHTA, CDR2 FQGNSA, per germline. This CDR3 is 17 amino acids long. V lost 2 bases, J lost 4 bases, and 9 bases stayed unmatched. The chain's CDR3 is CASSLSLGLAAADTQYF. The CDR3 coding sequence is TGTGCCAGCAGCTTATCTCTCGGACTAGCGGCGGCAGATACGCAGTATTTT.